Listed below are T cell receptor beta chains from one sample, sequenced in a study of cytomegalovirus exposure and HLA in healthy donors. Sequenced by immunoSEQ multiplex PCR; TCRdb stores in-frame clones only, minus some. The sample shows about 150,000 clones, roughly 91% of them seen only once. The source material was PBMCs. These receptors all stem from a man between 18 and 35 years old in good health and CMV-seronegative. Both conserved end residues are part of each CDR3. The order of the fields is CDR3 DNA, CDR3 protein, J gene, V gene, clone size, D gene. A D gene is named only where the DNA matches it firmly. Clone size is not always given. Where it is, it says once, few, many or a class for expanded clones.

TGTGCCAGTAGTATTTACGGGACATATGAAAAACTGTTTTTT | CASSIYGTYEKLFF | TRBJ1-4 | TRBV19 | - | -
TGTGCCAGCAGCCCACGACAGACGGGGGAGGGCTCCTACGAGCAGTACTTC | CASSPRQTGEGSYEQYF | TRBJ2-7 | TRBV11-3 | - | TRBD2
TGTGCCAGCAGCTTGAGTGGTGGCCGGCAGGACTCAATCAGCCCCCAGCATTTT | CASSLSGGRQDSISPQHF | TRBJ1-5 | TRBV5-6 | - | -
TGCGCCAGCAGCCAAGGGCAGACCCAGTACTTC | CASSQGQTQYF | TRBJ2-5 | TRBV4-3 | - | -
TGTGCCAGCAGTTACGGGGACAGCGGGGAGCTGTTTTTT | CASSYGDSGELFF | TRBJ2-2 | TRBV6-5 | - | TRBD1
TGCGCCAGCAGGGGGGGGACAGGGAACGACGGGAGTCAGCCCCAGCATTTT | CASRGGTGNDGSQPQHF | TRBJ1-5 | TRBV10-2 | once | TRBD1
TGTGCCAGCAGCAAACCCGGGGGAAGCTATGGCTACACCTTC | CASSKPGGSYGYTF | TRBJ1-2 | TRBV7-2 | - | -
TGTGCCAGCAGCCAAGCTAGCGGGACTTACAATGAGCAGTTCTTC | CASSQASGTYNEQFF | TRBJ2-1 | TRBV14 | - | TRBD2
TGCAGCGTTAAAAATTCGCGATGGAACACTGAAGCTTTCTTT | CSVKNSRWNTEAFF | TRBJ1-1 | TRBV29-1 | - | -
TGTGCCAGTAGTCCGAGACAGGGGCTGAATCAGCCCCAGCATTTT | CASSPRQGLNQPQHF | TRBJ1-5 | TRBV19 | - | TRBD1
TGTGCCAGCAGCGACAGATGGGACAGGGCCAGGGAGACCCAGTACTTC | CASSDRWDRARETQYF | TRBJ2-5 | TRBV2 | - | TRBD1
TGTGCCAGCAAATACAGGGCCGGGGAGCTGTTTTTT | CASKYRAGELFF | TRBJ2-2 | TRBV6-1 | - | -
TGTGCCAGCAGCTTGACACTGAACACTGAAGCTTTCTTT | CASSLTLNTEAFF | TRBJ1-1 | TRBV7-9 | - | -
TGTGCCAGCAGCCAAGGGGATCAGCCCCAGCATTTT | CASSQGDQPQHF | TRBJ1-5 | TRBV7-8 | - | -
TGCGCCAGCAGCCTACCGGACAGAGACAATCAGCCCCAGCATTTT | CASSLPDRDNQPQHF | TRBJ1-5 | TRBV4-1 | - | -
TGCGCCAGCAGCCGGAATCGGGATGTCCGGGCCGAGCAGTACTTC | CASSRNRDVRAEQYF | TRBJ2-7 | TRBV4-3 | - | -